This TCR beta chain was sequenced for a study of cytotoxic CD8 clonotypes in ibrutinib-treated CLL. Overall study findings and caveats: Patients had baseline clonality above age-matched healthy donors, and this clonality moved with circulating CD8+ T-cell counts. The study found public clonotypes uncommon, contracting or stable on treatment.

Generated by immunoSEQ multiplex PCR, the TCRdb table keeps only in-frame clones and is missing some. The repertoire holds under 75,000 clones, with about 65% as singletons. With respect to this clone: Its antigen is not known.

CDR1 and CDR2 (germline): MDHEN, SYDVKM. V lost 4 bases, J lost 0 bases, and 15 bases stayed unmatched. The CDR3 runs 19 residues. The sequences come from PBMCs, collected after 12 months of ibrutinib treatment. The receptor's source is a human donor with chronic lymphocytic leukemia. The rearrangement links TRBV28 to TRBJ1-1, with 9 nucleotides matching TRBD1. The CDR3 DNA is TGTGCCAGCAGTTACGGGACAGGGTCTCGAGCGATCATGAACACTGAAGCTTTCTTT. It codes for CASSYGTGSRAIMNTEAFF.